This TCR beta chain was observed in a study of shared clonotypes between healthy human individuals. This clone was observed a few times. The identical CDR3 is also encoded by other nucleotide sequences in the sample. Genomic DNA of every subset was divided equally among multiple immunoSEQ plates. Profiling relied on immunoSEQ multiplex PCR, and the TCRdb table lists in-frame clones only, not all of them. Of some 630,000 clones in the sample, roughly 78% are singletons; the top ten hold roughly 1.8%. This receptor was obtained from a woman aged 25 to 39 in good health. The sample comprised memory CD4+ T cells sorted from blood. Subset: CD45RA-negative fraction.

The CDR3 spells CASKGDTDTQYF. In DNA, the CDR3 is TGTGCCAGCAAAGGAGACACAGATACGCAGTATTTT. The rearrangement joins TRBV2 to TRBJ2-3; no definite D call. Trimming stripped 7 bases from V and 2 bases from J, with 7 bases between. CDR1 and CDR2 (germline): SNHLY, FYNNEI. The CDR3 spans 12 residues. The full variable domain, rest sourced from reference TRBV2 and TRBJ2-3, is EPEVTQTPSHQVTQMGQEVILRCVPISNHLYFYWYRQILGQKVEFLVSFYNNEISEKSEIFDDQFSVERPDGSNFTLKIRSTKLEDSAMYFCASKGDTDTQYFGPGTRLTVL.